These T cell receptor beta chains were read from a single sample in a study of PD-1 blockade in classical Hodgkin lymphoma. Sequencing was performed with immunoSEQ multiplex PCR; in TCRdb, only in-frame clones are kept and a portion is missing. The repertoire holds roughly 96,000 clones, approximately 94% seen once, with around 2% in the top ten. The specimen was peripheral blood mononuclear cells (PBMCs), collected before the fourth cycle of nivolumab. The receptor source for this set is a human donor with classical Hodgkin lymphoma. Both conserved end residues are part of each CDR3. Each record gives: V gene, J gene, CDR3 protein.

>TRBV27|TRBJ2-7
CASRGREAHEQYF
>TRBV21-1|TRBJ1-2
CASSKLEQYGYTF
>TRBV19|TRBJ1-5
CARPSGGNQPQHF
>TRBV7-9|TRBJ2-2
CASSNNRDHGELFF
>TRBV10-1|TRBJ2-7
CASSEEDFEQYF
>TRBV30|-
CAWSVWALTGGVLKPDYEQYF
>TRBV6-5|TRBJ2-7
CASKAGGREQYF
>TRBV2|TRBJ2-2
CASKENANTGELFF
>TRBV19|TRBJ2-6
CASSVRSGANVLTF
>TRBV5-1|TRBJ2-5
CASSPQVTAEETQYF
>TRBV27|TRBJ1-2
CASSWGTGESGYTF
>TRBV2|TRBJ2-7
CASSPGLAGGPGEQYF
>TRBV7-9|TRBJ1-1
CASSPGWGSNEAFF
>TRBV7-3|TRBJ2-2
CASSLRRAGELFF
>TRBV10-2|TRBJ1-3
CASSRHRAHSGNTIYF
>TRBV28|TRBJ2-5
CASSLLVTETQYF
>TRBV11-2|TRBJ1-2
CASNPTKDHYGYTF
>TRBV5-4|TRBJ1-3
CASSLGGTGSAGNTIYF
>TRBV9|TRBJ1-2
CASSAPTGGDYMSGYTF
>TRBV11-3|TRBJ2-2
CASSLVTGDTGELFF
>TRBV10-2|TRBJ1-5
CASSESRQGGNQPQHF
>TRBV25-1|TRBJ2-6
CASSERGKGSGANVLTF
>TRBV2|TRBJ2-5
CASQGFRETQYF
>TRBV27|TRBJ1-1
CASGTPNTEAFF
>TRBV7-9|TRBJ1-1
CASNWRRGEAFF
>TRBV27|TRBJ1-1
CASSPRGRRNTEAFF
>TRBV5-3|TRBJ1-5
CARSLKEGQPQHF
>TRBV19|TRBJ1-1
CASSPTGGSTEAFF
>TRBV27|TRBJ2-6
CASSSGANVLTF
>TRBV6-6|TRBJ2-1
CASRRPYNEQFF
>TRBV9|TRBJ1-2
CASSPRDGANYGYTF
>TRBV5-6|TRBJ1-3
CASSFWTAGNTIYF
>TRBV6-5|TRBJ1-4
CASLSGQKLFF
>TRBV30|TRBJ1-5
CAWSVGNSLRQPQHF
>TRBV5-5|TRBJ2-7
CASSLAIQGPPYEQYF
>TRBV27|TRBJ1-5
CASSSTGGQPQHF
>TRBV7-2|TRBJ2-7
CASSLGLGTSGRLVYEQYF
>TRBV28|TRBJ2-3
CASTLLAGVGTDTQYF
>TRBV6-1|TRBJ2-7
CASSEGTSRYYEQYF
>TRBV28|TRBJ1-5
CASSPAGDRSNQPQHF
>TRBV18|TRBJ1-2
CASSPRTGF
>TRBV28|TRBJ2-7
CASSLGGLAGAYEQYF
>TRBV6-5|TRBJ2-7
CASSYSTGYEQYF